What follows describes a single T cell receptor (beta chain). Its cognate antigen has yet to be identified. No clone much larger than this one lies a single base away; base qualities are absent. This specimen belongs to a study of T cell changes during pregnancy in multiple sclerosis (dated by TCRdb to the late 2010s). With regard to the full study: The study examined how the T cell repertoire changed over the course of pregnancy in women with multiple sclerosis.

From cysteine to phenylalanine, the CDR3 is 16 amino acids long. The only DNA kept is the CDR3, 48 bases in frame from the first base. After removal of 0 bases from V and 2 bases from J, the junction retains 5 bases not matched to a gene. The germline V gene gives CDR1 as SGDLS and CDR2 as YYNGEE. The library was produced with the immunoSEQ multiplex PCR assay. TCRdb obtained this table from immuneACCESS and retained in-frame rearrangements with V and J assigned. These tables miss some clones; where compared with another copy, unresolved V genes account for less than half of the shortfall, and the remainder is unexplained. For this sample there are around 62,000 clones; just over 90% appear just once. The top ten constitute around 4% of the sample.

The TCR originated in a female donor with multiple sclerosis, enrolled in a pregnancy study. The input for sequencing was CD8+ T cells from peripheral blood mononuclear cells, taken in the second trimester of pregnancy. Recombination linked TRBV9 to TRBJ1-2, and 9 bases in between align with TRBD1. The CDR3 region: CASSVAEQGANYGYTF. The DNA reads as follows: TGTGCCAGCAGCGTAGCGGAACAGGGGGCAAACTATGGCTACACCTTC.